This T cell receptor beta chain was observed in a study of regulatory T cells in long-lasting Graves disease. Study context: To qualify as persistent, Graves' disease required over 5 years of antithyroid drugs with positive TSH receptor antibodies. Study outcomes and limitations: Accuracy may have been reduced by the small sample size. It was peripheral blood alone, not thyroid tissue, that was studied. Favored usage of TRBV28, TRBJ1-2 and TRBJ2-5 was recorded in persistent disease.

Time point meaning: persistent/refractory GD, antithyroid drugs over 5 years with positive TRAb. PBMC RNA was the source of the TCR library. V trimming: 5 bases; J trimming: 6 bases; junction bases outside the gene matches: 7. Germline-derived CDR1 and CDR2 are SNHLY and FYNNEI. The CDR3 totals 14 residues. Points on this clonotype: Its antigen is undetermined.

TCR beta libraries were built with iRepertoire HTBI primers and Arm-PCR of CDR3 regions. MiXCR, run by TCRdb on the multiplex PCR reads, gives a single entry per CDR3 protein. The data show a few hundred thousand distinct CDR3 sequences, with about 20% seen just once and approximately 28% held by the top ten. The chain joins TRBV2 to TRBJ2-7; 10 bases match TRBD2. Specimen: peripheral blood mononuclear cells (PBMCs), collected when the disease was refractory, from a patient treated with antithyroid drugs. This clonotype was obtained from a female donor with Graves disease. This chain's CDR3 is CASSNQGLASEQYF. The CDR3 nucleotides are TGTGCCAGCAGTAACCAGGGACTAGCGAGCGAGCAGTACTTC.